The clone carrying this T cell receptor (beta chain) has a handful of counts. The antigen is undetermined. Primers for the PCR totalled 60 Vbeta and 13 Jbeta. Clones were sequenced by immunoSEQ multiplex PCR, and TCRdb holds only the in-frame ones, with some missing. The profile shows about 82,000 clones, over 9.5% of them singletons. This specimen comes from a study of cytomegalovirus exposure and HLA in healthy donors. Overall study results and limits: The investigators catalogued 180 or so TCR beta chains as cytomegalovirus-associated. Reportedly, HLA-A and HLA-B alleles of most subjects were accurately predicted from TCR beta. Productive status was seen about 90% or about 30% of the time for most TCR beta V segments in an earlier analysis. Later analysis revealed greater clonal expansion in HLA-associated TCR beta chains than in equally common others.

This CDR3 region has 13 residues. The rearrangement joins TRBV21-1 to TRBJ1-1. TRBV21-1 is assigned pseudogene status. The sample taken for sequencing was PBMCs. The source of this sequence is a man in his 60s in good health and CMV-seropositive. The CDR3 DNA sequence: TGTGCCAGCAGCAAAGGTCAACTAGCTGAAGCTTTCTTT. Amino acid sequence: CASSKGQLAEAFF.